Listed below are T cell receptor beta chains from one sample, sequenced in a study of T cell repertoires in cytomegalovirus infection. Via MiXCR, TCRdb re-called the reads, giving one row per CDR3 protein. The top ten clones hold 8% of a sample with 600,000 to 800,000 distinct CDR3 sequences, 20% to 25% of them seen once. The sample was CD8+ T cells from PBMCs. The receptors originated from a human donor in good health (CMV status not recorded). Some clones in this sample may be carry-over from other donors' samples. The CDR3 runs from the conserved cysteine through the conserved F or W. D genes are given only for firm matches. Size is stated for part of the rows, as once, few or many counts, or as a class when the clone is expanded.

d_call: .
clone_size: many
v_call: TRBV28
j_call: TRBJ2-5
cdr3_nt: TGTGCCAGCAGCTGGGGTGGCCAAGAGACCCAGTACTTC
cdr3_aa: CASSWGGQETQYF

d_call: .
clone_size: few
v_call: TRBV11-1
j_call: TRBJ2-5
cdr3_nt: TGTGCCAGCAGCTTAGCCCACCTAGCCCAGACCCAGTACTTC
cdr3_aa: CASSLAHLAQTQYF

d_call: .
clone_size: .
v_call: TRBV27
j_call: TRBJ2-1
cdr3_nt: TGTGCCAGCAGTTTAACCGGGTCCTCTGAGCAGTTCTTC
cdr3_aa: CASSLTGSSEQFF

d_call: .
clone_size: many
v_call: TRBV5-5
j_call: TRBJ1-4
cdr3_nt: TGTGCCAGCAGCTTGTTTGCTTTCCCACTCGAAAAACTGTTTTTT
cdr3_aa: CASSLFAFPLEKLFF

d_call: .
clone_size: few
v_call: TRBV20-1
j_call: TRBJ2-1
cdr3_nt: TGCAGTGCTAGGCCCAGGGCTACCTACAATGAGCAGTTCTTC
cdr3_aa: CSARPRATYNEQFF

d_call: TRBD1
clone_size: few
v_call: TRBV20-1
j_call: TRBJ2-1
cdr3_nt: TGCAGTGCCCACCCCCGGGACAGGACCTACAATGAGCAGTTCTTC
cdr3_aa: CSAHPRDRTYNEQFF

d_call: TRBD1
clone_size: few
v_call: TRBV29-1
j_call: TRBJ1-2
cdr3_nt: TGCAGCGGGGGGACAGGAGACTATGGCTACACCTTC
cdr3_aa: CSGGTGDYGYTF

d_call: .
clone_size: .
v_call: TRBV9
j_call: TRBJ2-2
cdr3_nt: TGTGCCAGCAGCGTAGCCGACACCGGGGAGCTGTTTTTT
cdr3_aa: CASSVADTGELFF

d_call: .
clone_size: few
v_call: TRBV2
j_call: TRBJ2-4
cdr3_nt: TGTGCCAGCATTGGCTACGGGCCAGGAAACATTCAGTACTTC
cdr3_aa: CASIGYGPGNIQYF

d_call: .
clone_size: few
v_call: TRBV13
j_call: TRBJ2-5
cdr3_nt: TGTGCCAGCAGCTTAGGCCGGGCGGTAGAGACCCAGTACTTC
cdr3_aa: CASSLGRAVETQYF

d_call: .
clone_size: few
v_call: TRBV29-1
j_call: TRBJ2-1
cdr3_nt: TGCAGCGTGCAGGGTTACAATGAGCAGTTCTTC
cdr3_aa: CSVQGYNEQFF

d_call: TRBD1
clone_size: .
v_call: TRBV29-1
j_call: TRBJ2-7
cdr3_nt: TGCAGCGGAGGGACAGGGGATTACGAGCAGTACTTC
cdr3_aa: CSGGTGDYEQYF

d_call: TRBD1
clone_size: .
v_call: TRBV6-5
j_call: TRBJ1-1
cdr3_nt: TGTGCCAGCAGTTACTCGCGACCCTATATTCCCGGGACAGCGAACACTGAAGCTTTCTTT
cdr3_aa: CASSYSRPYIPGTANTEAFF

d_call: .
clone_size: .
v_call: TRBV6-8
j_call: TRBJ1-4
cdr3_nt: TGTGCCAGCAGTATACATCCGTCAACTAATGAAAAACTGTTTTTT
cdr3_aa: CASSIHPSTNEKLFF

d_call: .
clone_size: few
v_call: TRBV10-3
j_call: TRBJ1-3
cdr3_nt: TGTGCCATCAGTGAGTCGGGCAGTGGAAACACCATATATTTT
cdr3_aa: CAISESGSGNTIYF

d_call: TRBD2
clone_size: .
v_call: TRBV11-2
j_call: TRBJ2-1
cdr3_nt: TGTGCCAGCAGTTCGACGGGACTAGTTGACAATGAGCAGTTCTTC
cdr3_aa: CASSSTGLVDNEQFF

d_call: .
clone_size: many
v_call: TRBV7-8
j_call: TRBJ2-5
cdr3_nt: TGTGCCAGCAGCTTAAAAGCCGCCCGTGAGGGAGAGACCCAGTACTTC
cdr3_aa: CASSLKAAREGETQYF

d_call: .
clone_size: .
v_call: TRBV7-9
j_call: TRBJ2-2
cdr3_nt: TGTGCCAGCAGCCTGTCTGAAGCAGGAGCGGTCACCGGGGAGCTGTTTTTT
cdr3_aa: CASSLSEAGAVTGELFF

d_call: TRBD2
clone_size: many
v_call: TRBV7-8
j_call: TRBJ2-3
cdr3_nt: TGTGCCAGCAGCTTTAGCGGGGGGCCCACAGATACGCAGTATTTT
cdr3_aa: CASSFSGGPTDTQYF

d_call: .
clone_size: .
v_call: TRBV4-1
j_call: TRBJ1-4
cdr3_nt: TGCGCCAGCAGCCAAGGCAGGGTAAGGGGTGAAAAACTGTTTTTT
cdr3_aa: CASSQGRVRGEKLFF

d_call: TRBD1
clone_size: .
v_call: TRBV20-1
j_call: TRBJ2-3
cdr3_nt: TGCAGTGCGGACGGACAGGGGTTTGCAGATACGCAGTATTTT
cdr3_aa: CSADGQGFADTQYF

d_call: TRBD1
clone_size: .
v_call: TRBV29-1
j_call: TRBJ2-2
cdr3_nt: TGCAGCGTTAGGACAGGGGAGTCCGGGGAGCTGTTTTTT
cdr3_aa: CSVRTGESGELFF

d_call: .
clone_size: .
v_call: TRBV7-3
j_call: TRBJ1-1
cdr3_nt: TGTGCCAGCAGCTTAATAGGGGGTGGTTCCACTGAAGCTTTCTTT
cdr3_aa: CASSLIGGGSTEAFF

d_call: TRBD2
clone_size: few
v_call: TRBV7-6
j_call: TRBJ2-2
cdr3_nt: TGTGCCAGCAGCTTAGGGGCTGAGAGCGGGGCCACCGGGGAGCTGTTTTTT
cdr3_aa: CASSLGAESGATGELFF

d_call: .
clone_size: .
v_call: TRBV12-5
j_call: TRBJ1-2
cdr3_nt: TGTGCTAGTGGTTTCACCGTCCCAGGGGAAAGCTATGGCTACACCTTC
cdr3_aa: CASGFTVPGESYGYTF

d_call: .
clone_size: .
v_call: TRBV5-4
j_call: TRBJ2-7
cdr3_nt: TGTGCCAGCAGCTTGGGAAGGGGAAGACCCTACGAGCAGTACTTC
cdr3_aa: CASSLGRGRPYEQYF

d_call: .
clone_size: .
v_call: TRBV4-3
j_call: TRBJ2-2
cdr3_nt: TGCGCCAGCAGCCAAGGATGGCCTACGAACACCGGGGAGCTGTTTTTT
cdr3_aa: CASSQGWPTNTGELFF

d_call: .
clone_size: .
v_call: TRBV27
j_call: TRBJ1-5
cdr3_nt: TGTGCCAGCAGTTATATGAATCAGCCCCAGCATTTT
cdr3_aa: CASSYMNQPQHF

d_call: .
clone_size: .
v_call: TRBV6-2/TRBV6-3
j_call: TRBJ2-1
cdr3_nt: TGTGCCAGCAGTCCCGGGGCCCTGATCGAGCAGTTCTTC
cdr3_aa: CASSPGALIEQFF

d_call: .
clone_size: many
v_call: TRBV7-2
j_call: TRBJ1-1
cdr3_nt: TGTGCCAGCAGCTTACCGCGGGGGGCCCAGAACACTGAAGCTTTCTTT
cdr3_aa: CASSLPRGAQNTEAFF

d_call: TRBD2
clone_size: many
v_call: TRBV7-2
j_call: TRBJ2-1
cdr3_nt: TGTGCCAGCAGCTTAGGGGAGGGGCACAATGAGCAGTTCTTC
cdr3_aa: CASSLGEGHNEQFF

d_call: TRBD1
clone_size: .
v_call: TRBV27
j_call: TRBJ1-2
cdr3_nt: TGTGCCAGCACCCCGGGACAGGGGCGCGGCTACGCCTTC
cdr3_aa: CASTPGQGRGYAF

d_call: TRBD2
clone_size: .
v_call: TRBV19
j_call: TRBJ2-7
cdr3_nt: TGTGCCAGTAGTCCGGATAGCGGGGGTCTCGAGCAGTACTTC
cdr3_aa: CASSPDSGGLEQYF

d_call: TRBD2
clone_size: .
v_call: TRBV2
j_call: TRBJ2-7
cdr3_nt: TGTGCCAGCAGTGAAATGGTCGGGGGGGCCGAGCAGTACTTC
cdr3_aa: CASSEMVGGAEQYF

d_call: .
clone_size: many
v_call: TRBV7-6
j_call: TRBJ2-6
cdr3_nt: TGTGCCAGCTTCACCGGGACAACGAACTCTGGGGCCAACGTCCTGACTTTC
cdr3_aa: CASFTGTTNSGANVLTF

d_call: TRBD2
clone_size: few
v_call: TRBV27
j_call: TRBJ2-1
cdr3_nt: TGTGCCAGCATCACTAGCGGGGGCAATGAGCAGTTCTTC
cdr3_aa: CASITSGGNEQFF

d_call: .
clone_size: few
v_call: TRBV2
j_call: TRBJ2-5
cdr3_nt: TGTGCGCAGCAGCGAAAGCTCGGGTACCAAGAGACCCAGTACTTC
cdr3_aa: CAQQRKLGYQETQYF

d_call: .
clone_size: many
v_call: TRBV12-3/TRBV12-4
j_call: TRBJ2-1
cdr3_nt: TGTGCCAGCAGTCCCAACAAGGGGTTCTACAATGAGCAGTTCTTC
cdr3_aa: CASSPNKGFYNEQFF

d_call: .
clone_size: few
v_call: TRBV7-3
j_call: TRBJ1-5
cdr3_nt: TGTGCCAGCAGCTTAAGCCCGGGGCAGCGCAATCAGCCCCAGCATTTT
cdr3_aa: CASSLSPGQRNQPQHF

d_call: .
clone_size: .
v_call: TRBV27
j_call: TRBJ2-1
cdr3_nt: TGTGCCAGCAGTTTATTGGGGCGCGTCAATGAGCAGTTCTTC
cdr3_aa: CASSLLGRVNEQFF

d_call: .
clone_size: many
v_call: TRBV7-2
j_call: TRBJ2-7
cdr3_nt: TGTGCCAGCAGCTTAAACAATCCCTACGAGCAGTACTTC
cdr3_aa: CASSLNNPYEQYF

d_call: .
clone_size: .
v_call: TRBV5-1
j_call: TRBJ1-1
cdr3_nt: TGCGCCAGCAGCCAAGACCTGGGGGGGGGCACTGAAGCTTTCTTT
cdr3_aa: CASSQDLGGGTEAFF

d_call: .
clone_size: .
v_call: TRBV6-1
j_call: TRBJ2-1
cdr3_nt: TGTGCCAGCAGCTTCCTTACAGGAGAGGACAATGAGCAGTTCTTC
cdr3_aa: CASSFLTGEDNEQFF

d_call: TRBD2
clone_size: .
v_call: TRBV6-6
j_call: TRBJ2-5
cdr3_nt: TGTGCCAGCAGTTACTCGATTCTAGCGGGGGCACAAGAGACCCAGTACTTC
cdr3_aa: CASSYSILAGAQETQYF

d_call: .
clone_size: .
v_call: TRBV10-2
j_call: TRBJ1-1
cdr3_nt: TGCGCCAGCAGTGAGGGCAGGGAATTCGTGACTGAAGCTTTCTTT
cdr3_aa: CASSEGREFVTEAFF

d_call: .
clone_size: few
v_call: TRBV5-1
j_call: TRBJ2-1
cdr3_nt: TGCGCCAGCAGCCGCAGCAATGAGCAGTTCTTC
cdr3_aa: CASSRSNEQFF

d_call: .
clone_size: .
v_call: TRBV7-9
j_call: TRBJ1-2
cdr3_nt: TGTGCCAGCAGATACCCGGGGCCTGGGGTCTATGGCTACACCTTC
cdr3_aa: CASRYPGPGVYGYTF

d_call: TRBD2
clone_size: once
v_call: TRBV5-5
j_call: TRBJ2-5
cdr3_nt: TGTGCCAGCATCCCCGGGAGCAGCGGGGGGCCCCCCCGGGAGACCCAGTACTTC
cdr3_aa: CASIPGSSGGPPRETQYF

d_call: TRBD1
clone_size: .
v_call: TRBV20-1
j_call: TRBJ2-7
cdr3_nt: TGCAGTGCTAGTACGGGACAGGGAACAAGAGGGTACGAGCAGTACTTC
cdr3_aa: CSASTGQGTRGYEQYF

d_call: .
clone_size: few
v_call: TRBV7-9
j_call: TRBJ2-6
cdr3_nt: TGTGCCAGCAGCTTAGGACGGCAGGGTGTCGAAGGGGCCAACGTCCTGACTTTC
cdr3_aa: CASSLGRQGVEGANVLTF

d_call: .
clone_size: many
v_call: TRBV7-8
j_call: TRBJ2-2
cdr3_nt: TGTGCCAGCAGTCAACCCCGGGGGGCACCCTACACCGGGGAGCTGTTTTTT
cdr3_aa: CASSQPRGAPYTGELFF

d_call: TRBD2
clone_size: few
v_call: TRBV12-3/TRBV12-4
j_call: TRBJ2-3
cdr3_nt: TGTGCCAGCAGTCCGCGGACTAGCAAAGATACGCAGTATTTT
cdr3_aa: CASSPRTSKDTQYF

d_call: .
clone_size: few
v_call: TRBV7-6
j_call: TRBJ1-4
cdr3_nt: TGTGCCAGCAGCCCCAGTGGTGATTATAATGAAAAACTGTTTTTT
cdr3_aa: CASSPSGDYNEKLFF

d_call: .
clone_size: .
v_call: TRBV6-9
j_call: TRBJ1-5
cdr3_nt: TGTGCCAGCAGTTACCCAGGGGACGCGAATCAGCCCCAGCATTTT
cdr3_aa: CASSYPGDANQPQHF

d_call: .
clone_size: .
v_call: TRBV9
j_call: TRBJ2-5
cdr3_nt: TGTGCCAGCAGTGCCCGGCAGGCGGAAGAGACCCAGTACTTC
cdr3_aa: CASSARQAEETQYF